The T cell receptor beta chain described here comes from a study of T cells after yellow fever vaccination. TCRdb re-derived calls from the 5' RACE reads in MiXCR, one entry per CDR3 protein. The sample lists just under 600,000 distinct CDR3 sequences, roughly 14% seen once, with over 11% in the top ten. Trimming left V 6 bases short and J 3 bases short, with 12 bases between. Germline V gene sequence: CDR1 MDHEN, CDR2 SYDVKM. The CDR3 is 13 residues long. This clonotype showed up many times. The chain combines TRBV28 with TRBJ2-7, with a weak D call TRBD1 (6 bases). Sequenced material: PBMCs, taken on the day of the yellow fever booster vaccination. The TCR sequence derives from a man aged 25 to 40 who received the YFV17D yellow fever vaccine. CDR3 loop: CASRSGQLYEQYF. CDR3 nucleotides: TGTGCCAGCAGATCCGGACAGCTCTACGAGCAGTACTTC.